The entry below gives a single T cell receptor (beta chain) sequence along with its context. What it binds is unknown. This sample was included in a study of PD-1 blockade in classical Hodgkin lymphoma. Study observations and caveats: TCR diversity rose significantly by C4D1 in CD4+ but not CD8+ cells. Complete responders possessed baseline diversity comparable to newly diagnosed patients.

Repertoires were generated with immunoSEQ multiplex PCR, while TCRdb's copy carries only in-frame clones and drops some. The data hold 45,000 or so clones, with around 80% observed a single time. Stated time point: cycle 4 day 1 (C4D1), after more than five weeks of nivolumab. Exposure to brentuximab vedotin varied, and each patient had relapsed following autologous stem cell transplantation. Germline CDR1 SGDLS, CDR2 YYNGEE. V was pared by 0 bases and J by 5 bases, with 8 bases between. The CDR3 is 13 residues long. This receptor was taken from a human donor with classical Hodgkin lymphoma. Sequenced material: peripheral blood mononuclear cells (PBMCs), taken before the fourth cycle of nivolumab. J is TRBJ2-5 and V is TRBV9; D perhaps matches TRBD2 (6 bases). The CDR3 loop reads CASSVGGVETQYF. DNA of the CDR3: TGTGCCAGCAGCGTAGGGGGGGTGGAGACCCAGTACTTC.